The present T cell receptor beta chain was sequenced within a study of shared clonotypes between healthy human individuals. As to this clone: The target antigen is unknown.

Produced via immunoSEQ multiplex PCR; TCRdb's table is partial and in-frame only. The sample records about 990,000 clones, around 78% being singletons. There were no recent acute infections or vaccinations among the donors, who were healthy HIV-negative adults. Study findings and constraints: Richness estimates generally favored naive over memory subsets. Clonotype sharing levels among donors were expected to vary with sequencing depth.

The CDR3 has 14 residues. The V end was cut by 8 bases, the J end by 0 bases, with 13 bases between. CDR1 and CDR2 (germline): LNHDA, SQIVND (reference sequence). This receptor was taken from a man aged 18 to 30 in good health. Some clones in this sample may be carry-over from other donors' samples. The chain combines TRBV19 with TRBJ1-1, with a weak D call TRBD1 (5 bases). The sample consisted of memory CD4+ T cells from PBMCs. Subset described: CD45RA-negative fraction. The CDR3 loop reads CASGRTFMNTEAFF. Written as DNA, the CDR3 is TGTGCCAGTGGAAGGACATTCATGAACACTGAAGCTTTCTTT.